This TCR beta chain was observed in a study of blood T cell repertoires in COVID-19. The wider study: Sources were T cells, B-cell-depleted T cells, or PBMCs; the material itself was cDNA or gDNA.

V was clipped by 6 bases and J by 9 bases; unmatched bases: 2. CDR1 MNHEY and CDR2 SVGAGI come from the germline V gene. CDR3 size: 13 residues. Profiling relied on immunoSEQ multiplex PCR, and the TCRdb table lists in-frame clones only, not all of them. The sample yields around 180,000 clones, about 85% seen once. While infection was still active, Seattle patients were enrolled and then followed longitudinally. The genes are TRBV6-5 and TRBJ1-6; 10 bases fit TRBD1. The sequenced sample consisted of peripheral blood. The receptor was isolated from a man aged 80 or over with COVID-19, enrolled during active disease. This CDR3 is CASRRDRGSPLHF. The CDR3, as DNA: TGTGCCAGCAGGAGGGACAGGGGTTCACCCCTCCACTTT.